Each of the 5 T cell receptor beta chains below was sequenced from the same sample in a study of blood T cell repertoires in COVID-19. TCRdb's copy holds only in-frame clones and misses some; the assay was immunoSEQ multiplex PCR. The sample records fewer than 250,000 clones, 70% to 90% being singletons. Material for sequencing was peripheral blood. The receptors here all came from a woman aged 55-69 years with active or convalescent COVID-19.

V gene TRBV30 combines with J gene TRBJ2-3, with TRBD2 identical over 7 bases. Per germline, CDR1 GTSNPN and CDR2 SVGIG (reference sequence). This CDR3 has 14 residues. The junction had 0 bases not matched to a gene; V was cut back by 0 bases and J by 0 bases. The CDR3 DNA follows: TGTGCCTGGAGTGTGGGAGGGAGCACAGATACGCAGTATTTT. Protein product: CAWSVGGSTDTQYF.

Only one count was recorded for this clone. The chain is built from TRBV7-9 and TRBJ1-6; D gene uncertain. V was clipped by 5 bases and J by 9 bases, with 8 bases between them. The CDR3 covers 12 residues. Germline CDR1 and CDR2: SEHNR and FQNEAQ (reference sequence). The DNA for the CDR3 is TGTGCCAGCAGCCGACTGCGTTCACCCCTCCACTTT. Protein sequence: CASSRLRSPLHF.

The gene calls are TRBV13 and TRBJ2-7; D is possibly TRBD2 (6 bases). The CDR3 has 15 amino acids. V was trimmed by 0 bases and J by 0 bases, leaving 9 bases between them. Germline CDR1 is PRHDT and CDR2 is FYEKMQ (reference sequence). The CDR3: CASSLGRGSSYEQYF. Written as DNA, the CDR3 is TGTGCCAGCAGCTTAGGTCGGGGGAGCTCCTACGAGCAGTACTTC.

The V gene is TRBV7-6, the J gene TRBJ2-6, with D perhaps TRBD1 (6 bases). The CDR3 runs 16 residues. The V end lost 3 bases, the J end lost 2 bases, and 11 bases lay between the germline ends. Germline values: CDR1 SGHVS, CDR2 FNYEAQ. In DNA, the CDR3 is TGTGCCAGCAGCTTCCTCGGGACACCTGGGGCCAACGTCCTGACTTTC. Translating gives CASSFLGTPGANVLTF.

CDR3 coding DNA: TGTGCCAGCAGCCAAGTGCCCATGCTACTCTTTAGCTCTGGGGCCAACGTCCTGACTTTC. Amino acids: CASSQVPMLLFSSGANVLTF. The chain joins TRBV3-1 (or the pseudogene TRBV3-2) to TRBJ2-6; no firm D call. Germline-derived CDR1 and CDR2 are LGHDT and YNNKEL (reference sequence). V was clipped by 1 base and J by 0 bases, with 19 bases between them. The CDR3 is 20 residues long.